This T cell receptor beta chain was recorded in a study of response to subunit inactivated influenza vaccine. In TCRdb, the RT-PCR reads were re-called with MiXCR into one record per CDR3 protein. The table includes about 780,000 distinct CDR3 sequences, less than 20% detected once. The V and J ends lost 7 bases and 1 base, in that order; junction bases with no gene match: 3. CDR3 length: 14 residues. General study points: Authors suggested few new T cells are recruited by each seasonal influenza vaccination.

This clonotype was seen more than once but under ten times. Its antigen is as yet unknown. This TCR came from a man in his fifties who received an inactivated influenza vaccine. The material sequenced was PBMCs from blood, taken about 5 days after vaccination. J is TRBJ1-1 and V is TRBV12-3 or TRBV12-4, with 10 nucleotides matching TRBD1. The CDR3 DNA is TGTGCCAGCACCTGGACAGGGGGGAACACTGAAGCTTTCTTT. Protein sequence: CASTWTGGNTEAFF.